Following are 30 T cell receptor beta chains from one sample sequenced in a study of cytomegalovirus exposure and HLA in healthy donors. PCR amplification relied on 60 Vbeta primers (plus 13 Jbeta primers). The table came from immunoSEQ multiplex PCR; TCRdb's copy has only in-frame clones and leaves some out. The data show 100,000 to 150,000 clones, over 80% seen once. The sequencing sample was made of PBMCs. The receptors come from a man younger than 35 in good health and CMV-seropositive.

The gene calls are TRBV6-1 and TRBJ1-2; a possible D gene is TRBD1 (6 bases). The V end lost 6 bases, the J end lost 10 bases, and 9 bases lay between the germline ends. The CDR3 consists of 10 residues. The germline gives CDR1 MNHNS, CDR2 SASEGT. CDR3 DNA sequence: TGTGCCAGCAGGGACAGTCACTACACCTTC. As protein: CASRDSHYTF.

The V call is TRBV7-8, the J call TRBJ1-1; 9 nucleotides match TRBD1. The junction had 10 bases not matched to a gene; V was cut back by 5 bases and J by 3 bases. Per germline, CDR1 SGHVS and CDR2 FQNEAQ. The CDR3 extends over 16 amino acids. The CDR3 DNA reads as TGTGCCAGCAGCGCACAGGGGGCGGTATCGGACACTGAAGCTTTCTTT. Protein: CASSAQGAVSDTEAFF.

The V call is TRBV19, the J call TRBJ1-1, with D maybe TRBD1 (6 bases). Germline V gene data show CDR1 as LNHDA and CDR2 as SQIVND (reference sequence). The V and J ends lost 3 bases and 4 bases respectively, with 15 bases between them. The CDR3 runs to 15 residues. In DNA, the CDR3 is TGTGCCAGTAGTATCCAGGGGACCGGTAGCACTGAAGCTTTCTTT. It yields the protein CASSIQGTGSTEAFF. Full variable domain (outside the CDR3, taken from reference TRBV19 and TRBJ1-1): DGGITQSPKYLFRKEGQNVTLSCEQNLNHDAMYWYRQDPGQGLRLIYYSQIVNDFQKGDIAEGYSVSREKKESFPLTVTSAQKNPTAFYLCASSIQGTGSTEAFFGQGTRLTVV.

The chain couples TRBV7-3 to TRBJ1-6; D gene uncertain. This CDR3 is built from 13 residues. The germline CDR1 and CDR2 sequences are SGHTA and FQGTGA. The ends were cut back, 4 bases at V and 4 bases at J, with 5 bases in the middle. The CDR3 DNA follows: TGTGCCAGCAGCTCCACATATAATTCACCCCTCCACTTT. Protein: CASSSTYNSPLHF. Filled out from reference TRBV7-3 and TRBJ1-6, the complete variable domain reads GAGVSQTPSNKVTEKGKYVELRCDPISGHTALYWYRQSLGQGPEFLIYFQGTGAADDSGLPNDRFFAVRPEGSVSTLKIQRTERGDSAVYLCASSSTYNSPLHFGNGTRLTVT.

The J gene is TRBJ2-1, the V gene TRBV5-1; a possible D gene is TRBD1 (5 bases). This CDR3 spans 15 amino acids. Germline lookup yields CDR1 SGHRS and CDR2 YFSETQ. V lost 1 base and J lost 8, with 16 bases in between. The CDR3: CASSLRAAGSDEQFF. The CDR3 DNA follows: TGCGCCAGCAGCTTGAGGGCGGCAGGGTCCGATGAGCAGTTCTTC.

V is TRBV9 and J is TRBJ2-1; D not certain. Per germline, CDR1 SGDLS and CDR2 YYNGEE. Trimming removed 4 bases at V and 8 bases at J, with 10 bases between. The CDR3 is 12 amino acids. CDR3 loop: CASSPRMDEQFF. CDR3 nucleotide sequence: TGTGCCAGCAGCCCTAGGATGGATGAGCAGTTCTTC.

This clone was seen a single time. The J gene is TRBJ2-7, the V gene TRBV12-1; the table names TRBD1, a call not compared with the DNA. TRBV12-1 is an annotated pseudogene. This CDR3 has 15 residues. The CDR3 nucleotides read TGTGCCAGCCTTCGGCTCCGACAGGGGCGCTACGAGCAGTACTTC. Encoded protein: CASLRLRQGRYEQYF.

This clone was seen once. The DNA of the CDR3 is TGTGCCAGCAGTTCCCCCGGGAGTGGCTACACCTTC. It is translated as CASSSPGSGYTF. The chain joins TRBV6-5 to TRBJ1-2; the D is unclear. Germline V CDR1 and CDR2: MNHEY, SVGAGI. V was trimmed by 4 bases and J by 7 bases, leaving 10 bases between them. This CDR3 has 12 residues.

This clone was picked up one time. V is TRBV5-1 and J is TRBJ1-1; perhaps TRBD1 as D (5 bases). CDR1 is SGHRS, CDR2 YFSETQ, per germline. This CDR3 spans 19 amino acids. The V and J ends lost 0 bases and 3 bases respectively, with 24 bases between them. The CDR3 sequence is CASSLALDIRWRRDTEAFF. The CDR3 nucleotides read TGCGCCAGCAGCTTGGCACTGGACATAAGGTGGAGGAGGGACACTGAAGCTTTCTTT. Full variable domain (rest looked up from reference TRBV5-1 and TRBJ1-1): KAGVTQTPRYLIKTRGQQVTLSCSPISGHRSVSWYQQTPGQGLQFLFEYFSETQRNKGNFPGRFSGRQFSNSRSEMNVSTLELGDSALYLCASSLALDIRWRRDTEAFFGQGTRLTVV.

The chain joins TRBV19 to TRBJ1-1, with a possible D match to TRBD1 (6 bases). V was shortened by 6 bases and J by 1 base, with 12 bases between the two germline ends. This CDR3 is 14 amino acids long. The germline V gene has CDR1 LNHDA and CDR2 SQIVND (reference sequence). The CDR3 bases are TGTGCCAGTAGACGGGGGGCAAGGAACACTGAAGCTTTCTTT. Translating it yields CASRRGARNTEAFF.

The chain joins TRBV7-2 to TRBJ1-1; TRBD1 might be the D (5 bases). The CDR3 consists of 15 residues. Per the germline V gene, CDR1 is SGHTA and CDR2 is FQGNSA. V lost 3 bases and J lost 0, with 11 bases in between. The CDR3 DNA follows: TGTGCCAGCAGCTTCCCGGACACAATGAACACTGAAGCTTTCTTT. Residues: CASSFPDTMNTEAFF.

The chain links TRBV25-1 to TRBJ2-3; TRBD1 matches at 9 bases. With V trimmed by 8 bases and J by 6 bases, 6 bases remained unmatched. Germline CDR1 and CDR2: MGHDK and SYGVNS. This CDR3 region has 13 residues. The CDR3 DNA follows: TGTGCCAGCGGGGGACAGGGCGGTGATACGCAGTATTTT. Encoded protein: CASGGQGGDTQYF.

CDR3 nucleotides: TGTGCCAGCAGCGCTCTGGGGGGCACTGAAGCTTTCTTT. It translates to CASSALGGTEAFF. The rearrangement uses TRBV9 and TRBJ1-1, with D perhaps matching TRBD1 (5 bases). V lost 3 bases to trimming and J lost 4 bases, with 10 bases between them. The germline V gene has CDR1 SGDLS and CDR2 YYNGEE. The CDR3 has 13 residues.

This clone was recorded once. The CDR3 region is CASSSMRQGRVGVYQPQHF. The CDR3 nucleotides are TGTGCCAGCAGTTCTATGAGACAGGGGCGGGTGGGAGTTTATCAGCCCCAGCATTTT. V gene TRBV28 combines with J gene TRBJ1-5; the match to TRBD1 covers 8 bases. The CDR3 length is 19 residues. Germline V gene sequence: CDR1 MDHEN, CDR2 SYDVKM. Trimming cost V 4 bases and J 5 bases; bases outside gene matches: 19.

This chain links TRBV9 with TRBJ1-1; 11 nucleotides line up with TRBD1. This CDR3 has 16 residues. CDR1 and CDR2 (germline): SGDLS, YYNGEE. The trim removed 4 bases at V and 4 bases at J, leaving 9 bases unmatched. The chain's CDR3 is CASSPGTGGLGTEAFF. As DNA, the CDR3 is TGTGCCAGCAGCCCAGGGACAGGGGGACTCGGCACTGAAGCTTTCTTT. The complete variable domain, with remaining parts taken from reference TRBV9 and TRBJ1-1, reads DSGVTQTPKHLITATGQRVTLRCSPRSGDLSVYWYQQSLDQGLQFLIQYYNGEERAKGNILERFSAQQFPDLHSELNLSSLELGDSALYFCASSPGTGGLGTEAFFGQGTRLTVV.

The V call is TRBV7-9, the J call TRBJ1-2; 7 bases are shared with TRBD1. Germline trimming cut 3 bases from V and 3 bases from J; bases unmatched to any gene: 4. The CDR3 length is 14 residues. Germline loops: CDR1 SEHNR, CDR2 FQNEAQ (reference sequence). CDR3 sequence: CASSFGTEYYGYTF. CDR3 nucleotide sequence: TGTGCCAGCAGCTTCGGGACAGAGTACTATGGCTACACCTTC.

This clone was observed a few times. J is TRBJ2-2 and V is TRBV7-8; D is unresolved. V was trimmed by 6 bases and J by 4 bases, leaving 6 bases between them. In germline, CDR1 is SGHVS, CDR2 FQNEAQ. CDR3 length: 12 residues. CDR3 nucleotides: TGTGCCAGCAGTTCGGGCACCGGGGAGCTGTTTTTT. Amino acid sequence: CASSSGTGELFF.

This chain joins TRBV19 and TRBJ2-7, with 9 positions matching TRBD1. The CDR3 is made up of 17 amino acids. With V trimmed by 5 bases and J by 0 bases, 11 bases remained unmatched. The germline gives CDR1 LNHDA, CDR2 SQIVND (reference sequence). DNA of the CDR3: TGTGCCAGTAGTGCCCGGTACGGGACAGGGTTCTCCTACGAGCAGTACTTC. Encoded protein: CASSARYGTGFSYEQYF. Full variable domain (missing parts from reference TRBV19 and TRBJ2-7): DGGITQSPKYLFRKEGQNVTLSCEQNLNHDAMYWYRQDPGQGLRLIYYSQIVNDFQKGDIAEGYSVSREKKESFPLTVTSAQKNPTAFYLCASSARYGTGFSYEQYFGPGTRLTVT.

V and J are TRBV27 and TRBJ1-1; possibly TRBD1 for D (6 bases). The CDR3 covers 14 residues. CDR1 MNHEY and CDR2 SMNVEV come from the germline V gene (reference sequence). Trimming cost V 3 bases and J 1 base, with 9 bases left between them. The CDR3 region has the DNA TGTGCCAGCAGTTTGAGGGGGTCGAACACTGAAGCTTTCTTT. Its protein product is CASSLRGSNTEAFF.

The chain employs TRBV14 and TRBJ2-7, with D perhaps TRBD1 (6 bases). CDR1 and CDR2 (germline): SGHDN, FVKESK. V lost 0 bases and J lost 5, with 17 bases in between. This CDR3 spans 16 amino acids. The CDR3 DNA is TGTGCCAGCAGCCAAGAGTTGAGGCAGGGGTTGGACGAGCAGTACTTC. Protein product: CASSQELRQGLDEQYF.

The rearrangement uses TRBV6-5 and TRBJ2-7; 7 bases are shared with TRBD2. Germline V gene data show CDR1 as MNHEY and CDR2 as SVGAGI. The ends lost 2 bases at V and 4 bases at J; junction bases unmatched: 8. The CDR3 runs 15 residues. The DNA of the CDR3 is TGTGCCAGCAGTTACCTTGGGGGGGGGAGATACGAGCAGTACTTC. Its protein product is CASSYLGGGRYEQYF.

The chain employs TRBV9 and TRBJ1-4, with a possible D match to TRBD1 (5 bases). The CDR3 is 18 amino acids. The V gene's germline CDR1 is SGDLS and CDR2 YYNGEE. With 4 bases removed from V and 0 bases from J, the gap between germline ends came to 19 bases. CDR3: CASSPEAGGGATNEKLFF. The DNA for the CDR3 is TGTGCCAGCAGCCCCGAGGCGGGGGGAGGGGCAACTAATGAAAAACTGTTTTTT.

V and J are TRBV19 and TRBJ1-5; TRBD1 might be the D (6 bases). V was pared by 4 bases and J by 4 bases, with 17 bases between. Germline values: CDR1 LNHDA, CDR2 SQIVND (reference sequence). The length of the CDR3 is 16 residues. In nucleotides, the CDR3 is TGTGCCAGTAGTACTAGGGGGTACGCACTAAATCAGCCCCAGCATTTT. Its protein is CASSTRGYALNQPQHF. Together with reference TRBV19 and TRBJ1-5, the CDR3 gives the full variable domain: DGGITQSPKYLFRKEGQNVTLSCEQNLNHDAMYWYRQDPGQGLRLIYYSQIVNDFQKGDIAEGYSVSREKKESFPLTVTSAQKNPTAFYLCASSTRGYALNQPQHFGDGTRLSIL.

The rearrangement joins TRBV11-2 to TRBJ2-3; TRBD2 agrees at 12 bases. V shed 0 bases, J shed 9 bases, and the junction held 7 bases outside the gene matches. This CDR3 comprises 16 residues. CDR1 is SGHAT, CDR2 FQNNGV, per germline. CDR3: CASSLDLASGGATQYF. The CDR3 region has the DNA TGTGCCAGCAGCTTAGATCTTGCTAGCGGGGGGGCGACGCAGTATTTT. Drawing the rest from reference TRBV11-2 and TRBJ2-3, the complete variable domain is EAGVAQSPRYKIIEKRQSVAFWCNPISGHATLYWYQQILGQGPKLLIQFQNNGVVDDSQLPKDRFSAERLKGVDSTLKIQPAKLEDSAVYLCASSLDLASGGATQYFGPGTRLTVL.

V and J are TRBV19 and TRBJ1-5; TRBD1 agrees at 10 bases. The length of the CDR3 is 15 residues. The germline CDR1 and CDR2 sequences are LNHDA and SQIVND (reference sequence). Unmatched junction bases numbered 6, after V lost 7 bases and J lost 3 bases. The CDR3 DNA reads TGTGCCAGTACCCGGACAGGGGGGCTCAATCAGCCCCAGCATTTT. Its translation is CASTRTGGLNQPQHF.

The sample holds one count of this clone. The chain carries TRBV4-1 and TRBJ2-7, with D perhaps TRBD1 (6 bases). CDR3 length: 15 residues. V was clipped by 7 bases and J by 2 bases, with 18 bases between them. CDR1 is MGHRA and CDR2 is YSYEKL in the germline V gene. This CDR3 is CASILRGPYPYEQYF. The CDR3 DNA reads as TGCGCCAGCATCCTCAGGGGCCCCTATCCCTACGAGCAGTACTTC.

The chain uses TRBV11-2 and TRBJ1-1; perhaps TRBD1 as D (5 bases). Per germline, CDR1 SGHAT and CDR2 FQNNGV. CDR3 length: 15 residues. V was clipped by 0 bases and J by 3 bases, with 11 bases between them. As DNA, the CDR3 is TGTGCCAGCAGCTTAGAGTGGGGGGGGTACACTGAAGCTTTCTTT. Amino acid sequence: CASSLEWGGYTEAFF.

The chain has TRBV28 and TRBJ2-2, with 7 bases lining up with TRBD2. V lost 8 bases and J lost 4; bases outside the gene matches: 10. Germline V CDR1 and CDR2: MDHEN, SYDVKM. This CDR3 contains 15 residues. The CDR3 loop reads CASRWGGIVTGELFF. CDR3 nucleotide sequence: TGTGCCAGCCGCTGGGGGGGGATTGTCACCGGGGAGCTGTTTTTT.

This chain links TRBV29-1 with TRBJ2-3; no reliable D call. The CDR3 runs 11 residues. Trimming removed 7 bases at V and 4 bases at J, with 9 bases between. The germline CDR1 and CDR2 sequences are SQVTM and ANQGSEA. In DNA, the CDR3 is TGCAGCGCTCCCGAGGCAGATACGCAGTATTTT. Translated: CSAPEADTQYF.

The chain is built from TRBV13 and TRBJ1-1, with 7 bases identical to TRBD1. Per germline, CDR1 PRHDT and CDR2 FYEKMQ (reference sequence). With 6 bases clipped from V and 0 bases from J, the junction kept 7 bases outside the gene matches. The CDR3 is made up of 15 amino acids. CDR3 loop: CASRQGQAMNTEAFF. The DNA of the CDR3 is TGTGCCAGCAGGCAAGGACAGGCGATGAACACTGAAGCTTTCTTT.